The text below deals with one TCR beta chain. The target antigen is unknown. The data were obtained in a study of CXCR3-negative and CXCR3-positive naive CD8 T cells. Findings of the study overall: High diversity, comparable across both naive subsets, contrasted with much lower diversity in memory CD8+ cells. Researchers report that CXCR3-positive naive cells carry more hydrophobic TRB CDR3s than CXCR3-negative naive cells.

CDR1 MNHEY and CDR2 SVGEGT come from the germline V gene. The CDR3 extends over 15 amino acids. Among CD8+ T cells, naive ones were CD45RO-CCR7+CD27+CD95-. The libraries of TRB cDNA were prepared using 5' RACE with UMI labels. TCRdb re-called the 5' RACE reads; every CDR3 protein appears as one record, without DNA. Here the sample table reports about 50,000 distinct CDR3 sequences. The chain uses TRBV6-2 or TRBV6-3 and TRBJ1-3; the D gene TCRdb calls, TRBD1, cannot be checked with no DNA. Source material: naive CXCR3+ CD8+ T cells from blood. The subset was: CD45RO-CCR7+CD27+CD95- naive CD8+ T cells expressing CXCR3 (TNR3+). The TCR sequence derives from a human donor in good health. Some clones in this sample may be carry-over from other donors' samples. The CDR3 here is CASSSGPASGNTIYF.